This TCR beta chain was captured by sequencing in a study of T cell repertoires in cytomegalovirus infection. The overall study: A matching HLA type, together with CMV infection, was signaled by public TCR beta signatures.

The length of the CDR3 is 15 residues. Germline assignment: CDR1 MNHEY and CDR2 SVGEGT. Notes on this clonotype: Its antigen is undetermined. A much larger clone is a single base away; this may be a read error.

TCRdb ran MiXCR on the reads and lists one entry per CDR3 protein. The sample holds some 440,000 distinct CDR3 sequences, approximately 30% seen once. General study findings and limits: Clonotypes of TCR beta that were HLA-C-restricted and CMV-specific dominated the ex vivo response. Cumulative frequency (of public TCR beta family members) identified carriers of CMV plus the relevant HLA.

This sequence joins TRBV6-2 or TRBV6-3 and TRBJ1-5; perhaps TRBD1 as D (6 bases). Input material: PBMCs. This receptor was taken from a human donor in good health (CMV status not recorded). Some clones in this sample may be carry-over from other donors' samples. The CDR3 sequence is CASRKQGTTNQPKHF. The CDR3 nucleotides read TGTGCCAGCAGAAAACAGGGAACCACCAATCAGCCCAAGCATTTT.